This T cell receptor beta chain is from a study of radiotherapy plus CTLA-4 blockade in lung cancer. The germline gives CDR1 SGHNT, CDR2 YENEEA. V was pared by 5 bases and J by 2 bases, with 15 bases between. The CDR3 sequence is 16 residues long. TCRdb keeps only in-frame clones here, not all; method: immunoSEQ multiplex PCR. The data contain about 59,000 clones, around three quarters of them singletons. Sequencing used peripheral blood, obtained from a patient treated with radiotherapy plus ipilimumab. The TCR sequence derives from a human donor with non-small cell lung cancer whose response to radiotherapy plus ipilimumab could not be evaluated. This chain connects TRBV11-3 to TRBJ2-2; the D gene is possibly TRBD2 (6 bases). The chain's CDR3 is CASSQDGGANTGELFF. CDR3 bases: TGTGCCAGCAGCCAGGACGGAGGGGCCAACACCGGGGAGCTGTTTTTT.